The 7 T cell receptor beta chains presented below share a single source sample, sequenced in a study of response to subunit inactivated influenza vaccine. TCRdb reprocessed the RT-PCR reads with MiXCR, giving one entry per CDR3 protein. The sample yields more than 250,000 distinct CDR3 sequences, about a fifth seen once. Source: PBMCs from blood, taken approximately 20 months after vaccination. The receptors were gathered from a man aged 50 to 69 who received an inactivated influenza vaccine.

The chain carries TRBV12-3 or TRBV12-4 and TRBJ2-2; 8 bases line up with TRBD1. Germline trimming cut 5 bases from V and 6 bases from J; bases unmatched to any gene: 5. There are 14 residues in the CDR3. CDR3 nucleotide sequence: TGTGCCAGCAGTCGACTACAGGGGGCCGGGGAGCTGTTTTTT. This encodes CASSRLQGAGELFF.

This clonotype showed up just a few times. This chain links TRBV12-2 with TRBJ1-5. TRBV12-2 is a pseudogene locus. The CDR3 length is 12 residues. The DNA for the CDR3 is TGTGCAAGTCGCAGGGTCGATCAGCCCCAGCATTTT. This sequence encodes CASRRVDQPQHF.

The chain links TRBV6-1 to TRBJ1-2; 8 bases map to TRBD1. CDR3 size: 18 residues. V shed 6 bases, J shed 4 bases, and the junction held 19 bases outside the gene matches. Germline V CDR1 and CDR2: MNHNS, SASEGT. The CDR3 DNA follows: TGTGCCAGCAGACGCAAACCCCCGGACAGGGCGGAAGGCTATGGCTACACCTTC. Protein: CASRRKPPDRAEGYGYTF.

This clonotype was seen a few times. The CDR3 sequence is CSANDRENYEQYF. The CDR3 bases are TGCAGTGCAAACGACAGGGAGAACTACGAGCAGTACTTC. The J gene is TRBJ2-7, the V gene TRBV20-1; TRBD1 matches 7 bases. CDR1 and CDR2 (germline): DFQATT, SNEGSKA (reference sequence). J was trimmed by 3 bases and V by 6 bases; bases with no gene match: 8. This CDR3 has 13 residues.

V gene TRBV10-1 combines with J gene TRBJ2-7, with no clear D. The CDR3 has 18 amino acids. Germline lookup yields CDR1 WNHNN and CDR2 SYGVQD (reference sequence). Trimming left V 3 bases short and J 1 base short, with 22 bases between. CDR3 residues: CASSETLGRAARSYEQYF. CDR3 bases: TGCGCCAGCAGTGAAACCCTTGGACGGGCAGCACGATCCTACGAGCAGTACTTC.

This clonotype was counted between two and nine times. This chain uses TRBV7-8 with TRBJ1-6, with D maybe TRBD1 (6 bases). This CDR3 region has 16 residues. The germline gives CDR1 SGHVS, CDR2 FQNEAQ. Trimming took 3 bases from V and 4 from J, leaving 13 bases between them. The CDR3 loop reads CASSLGAAVYNSPLHF. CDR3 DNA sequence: TGTGCCAGCAGCTTGGGGGCGGCAGTTTATAATTCACCCCTCCACTTT.

This chain's CDR3 is CASRDPRQGANYGYTF. The CDR3 DNA reads TGTGCCAGCAGGGACCCTCGGCAGGGGGCAAACTATGGCTACACCTTC. The chain has TRBV11-2 and TRBJ1-2; 8 bases map to TRBD1. This CDR3 comprises 16 residues. Trimming cost V 6 bases and J 2 bases; bases outside gene matches: 11. Germline lookup yields CDR1 SGHAT and CDR2 FQNNGV.